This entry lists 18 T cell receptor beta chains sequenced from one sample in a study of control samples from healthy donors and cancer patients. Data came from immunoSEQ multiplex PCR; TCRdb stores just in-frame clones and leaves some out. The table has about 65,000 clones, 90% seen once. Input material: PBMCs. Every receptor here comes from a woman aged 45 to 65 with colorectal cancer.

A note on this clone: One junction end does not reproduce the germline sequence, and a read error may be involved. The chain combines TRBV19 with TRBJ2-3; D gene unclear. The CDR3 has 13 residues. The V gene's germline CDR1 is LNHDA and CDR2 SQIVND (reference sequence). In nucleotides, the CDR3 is TGTGCCGGTAGTGCGGCTCCGACCCCGACGCAGTATTTT. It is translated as CAGSAAPTPTQYF.

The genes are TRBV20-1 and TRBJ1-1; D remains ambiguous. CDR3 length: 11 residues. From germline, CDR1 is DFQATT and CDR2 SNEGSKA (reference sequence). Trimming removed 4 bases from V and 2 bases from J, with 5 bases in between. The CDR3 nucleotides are TGCAGTGCTATAGGCAACACTGAAGCTTTCTTT. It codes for CSAIGNTEAFF.

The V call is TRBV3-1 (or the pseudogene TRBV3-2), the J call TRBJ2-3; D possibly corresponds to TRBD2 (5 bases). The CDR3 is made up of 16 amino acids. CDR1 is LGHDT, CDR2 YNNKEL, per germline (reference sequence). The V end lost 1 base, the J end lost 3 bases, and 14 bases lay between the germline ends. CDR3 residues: CASSQGGSLTTDTQYF. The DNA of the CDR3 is TGTGCCAGCAGCCAAGGTGGGAGCCTCACAACAGATACGCAGTATTTT.

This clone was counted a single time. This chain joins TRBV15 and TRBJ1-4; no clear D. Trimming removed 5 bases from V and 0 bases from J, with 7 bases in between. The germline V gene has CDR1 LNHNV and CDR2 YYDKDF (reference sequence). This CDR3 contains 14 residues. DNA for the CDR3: TGTGCCACCAGCGCCCATGCAACTAATGAAAAACTGTTTTTT. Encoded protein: CATSAHATNEKLFF.

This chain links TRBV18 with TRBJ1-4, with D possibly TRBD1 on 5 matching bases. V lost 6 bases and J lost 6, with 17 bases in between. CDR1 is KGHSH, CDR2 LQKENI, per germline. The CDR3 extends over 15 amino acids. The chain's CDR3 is CASSPDSTADEKLFF. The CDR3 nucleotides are TGTGCCAGCTCGCCCGACAGTACAGCGGATGAAAAACTGTTTTTT.

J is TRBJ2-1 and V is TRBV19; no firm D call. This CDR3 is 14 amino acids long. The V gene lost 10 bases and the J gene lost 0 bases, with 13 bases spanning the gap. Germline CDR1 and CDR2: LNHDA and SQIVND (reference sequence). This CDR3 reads CATHDGFSYNEQFF. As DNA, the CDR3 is TGTGCCACGCACGACGGGTTCTCCTACAATGAGCAGTTCTTC.

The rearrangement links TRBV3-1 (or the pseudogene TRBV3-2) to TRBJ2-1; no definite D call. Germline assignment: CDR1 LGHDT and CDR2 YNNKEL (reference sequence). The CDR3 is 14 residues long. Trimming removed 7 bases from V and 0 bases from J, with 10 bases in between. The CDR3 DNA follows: TGTGCCAGCACCGGGCCTGGCTCCTACAATGAGCAGTTCTTC. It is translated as CASTGPGSYNEQFF.

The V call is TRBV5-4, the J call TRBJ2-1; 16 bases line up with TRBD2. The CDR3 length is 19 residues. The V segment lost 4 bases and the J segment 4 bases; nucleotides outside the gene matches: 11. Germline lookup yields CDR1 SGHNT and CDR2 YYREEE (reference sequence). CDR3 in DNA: TGTGCCAGCAGCGCAGAGTCCGGGACTAGCGGGGGGGCTTACAATGAGCAGTTCTTC. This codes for CASSAESGTSGGAYNEQFF.

The DNA for the CDR3 is TGTGCCAGCAGGGGATTGGGGACAGGGGCTAATCAGCCCCAGCATTTT. Its protein is CASRGLGTGANQPQHF. This sequence joins TRBV6-6 and TRBJ1-5; 10 nucleotides agree with TRBD1. CDR1 and CDR2 from the germline V gene are MNHNY and SVGAGI (reference sequence). The CDR3 spans 16 residues. V lost 6 bases to trimming and J lost 4 bases; unmatched junction nucleotides: 9.

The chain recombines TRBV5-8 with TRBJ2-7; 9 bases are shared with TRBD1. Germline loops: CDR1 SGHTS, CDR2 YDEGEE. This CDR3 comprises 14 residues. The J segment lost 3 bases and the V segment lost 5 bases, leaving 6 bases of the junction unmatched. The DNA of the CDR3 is TGTGCCAGCAGGCCTAGGGACAGGGACTACGAGCAGTACTTC. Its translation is CASRPRDRDYEQYF.

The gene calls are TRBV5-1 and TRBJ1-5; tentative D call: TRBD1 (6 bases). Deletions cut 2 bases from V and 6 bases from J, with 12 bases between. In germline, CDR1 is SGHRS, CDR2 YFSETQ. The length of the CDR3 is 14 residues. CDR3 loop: CASSFAGAGQPQHF. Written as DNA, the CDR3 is TGCGCCAGCAGCTTTGCAGGGGCTGGTCAGCCCCAGCATTTT.

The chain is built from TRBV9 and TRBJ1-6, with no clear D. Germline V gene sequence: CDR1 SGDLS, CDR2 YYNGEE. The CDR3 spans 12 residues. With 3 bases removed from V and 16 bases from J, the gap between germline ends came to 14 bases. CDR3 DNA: TGTGCCAGCAGCGAAGAGTACGGTCTACTCCACTTT. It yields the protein CASSEEYGLLHF.

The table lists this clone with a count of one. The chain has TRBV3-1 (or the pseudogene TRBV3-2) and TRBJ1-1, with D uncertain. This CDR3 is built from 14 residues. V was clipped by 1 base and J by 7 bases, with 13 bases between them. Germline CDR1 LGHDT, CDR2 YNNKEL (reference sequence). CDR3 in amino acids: CASSQAGPTVEAFF. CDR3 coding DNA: TGTGCCAGCAGCCAAGCCGGGCCGACGGTTGAAGCTTTCTTT.

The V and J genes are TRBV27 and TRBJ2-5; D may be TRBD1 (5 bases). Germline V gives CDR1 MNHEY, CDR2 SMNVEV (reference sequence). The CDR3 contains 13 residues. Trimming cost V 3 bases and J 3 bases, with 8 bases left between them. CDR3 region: CASSFSREETQYF. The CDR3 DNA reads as TGTGCCAGCAGTTTTTCCAGGGAAGAGACCCAGTACTTC.

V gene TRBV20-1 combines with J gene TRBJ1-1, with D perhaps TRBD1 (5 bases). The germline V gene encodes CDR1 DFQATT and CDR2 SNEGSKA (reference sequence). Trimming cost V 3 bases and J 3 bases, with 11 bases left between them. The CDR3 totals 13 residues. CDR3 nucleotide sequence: TGCAGTGCTAGTCAGGGTACGGACACTGAAGCTTTCTTT. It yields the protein CSASQGTDTEAFF.

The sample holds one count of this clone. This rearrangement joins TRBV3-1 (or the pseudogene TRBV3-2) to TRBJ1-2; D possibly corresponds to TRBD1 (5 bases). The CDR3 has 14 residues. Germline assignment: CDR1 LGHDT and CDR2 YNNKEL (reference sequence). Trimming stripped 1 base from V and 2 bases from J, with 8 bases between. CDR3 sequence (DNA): TGTGCCAGCAGCCAAGGGACATACAACTATGGCTACACCTTC. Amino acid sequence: CASSQGTYNYGYTF.

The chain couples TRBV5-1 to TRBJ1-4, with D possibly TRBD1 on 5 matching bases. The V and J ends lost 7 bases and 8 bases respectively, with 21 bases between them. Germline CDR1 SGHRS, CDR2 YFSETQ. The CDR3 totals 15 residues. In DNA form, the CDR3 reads TGCGCCAGCGGGTTCGGGACTGCGCCTGAGGAAAAACTGTTTTTT. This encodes CASGFGTAPEEKLFF.

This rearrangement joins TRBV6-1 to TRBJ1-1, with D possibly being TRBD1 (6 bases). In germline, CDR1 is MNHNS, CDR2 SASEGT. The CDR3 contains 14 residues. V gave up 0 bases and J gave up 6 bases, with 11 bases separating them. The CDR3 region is CASSEAGEGAEAFF. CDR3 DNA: TGTGCCAGCAGTGAAGCGGGCGAGGGGGCTGAAGCTTTCTTT.